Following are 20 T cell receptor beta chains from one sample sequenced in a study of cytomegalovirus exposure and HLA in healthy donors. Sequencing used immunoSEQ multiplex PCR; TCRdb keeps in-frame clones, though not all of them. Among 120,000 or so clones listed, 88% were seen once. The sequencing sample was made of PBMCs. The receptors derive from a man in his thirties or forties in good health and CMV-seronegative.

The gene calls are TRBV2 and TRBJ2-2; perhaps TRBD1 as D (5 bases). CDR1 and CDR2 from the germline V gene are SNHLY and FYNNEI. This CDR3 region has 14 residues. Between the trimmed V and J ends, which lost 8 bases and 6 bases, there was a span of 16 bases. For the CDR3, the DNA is TGTGCCAGCGAAGGTAGAGAAGGGGCCGGGGAGCTGTTTTTT. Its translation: CASEGREGAGELFF.

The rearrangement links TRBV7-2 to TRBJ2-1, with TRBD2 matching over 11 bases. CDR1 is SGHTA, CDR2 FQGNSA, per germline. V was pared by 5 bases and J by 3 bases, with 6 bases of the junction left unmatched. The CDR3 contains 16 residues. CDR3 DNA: TGTGCCAGCAGCGTCCTAGGGACTAGCGGCTACAATGAGCAGTTCTTC. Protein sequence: CASSVLGTSGYNEQFF.

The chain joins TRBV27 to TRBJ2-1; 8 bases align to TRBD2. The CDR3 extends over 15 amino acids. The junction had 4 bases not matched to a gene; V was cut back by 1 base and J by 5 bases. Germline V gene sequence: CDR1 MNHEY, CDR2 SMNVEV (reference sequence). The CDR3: CASSLLTSGHNEQFF. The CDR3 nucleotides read TGTGCCAGCAGTTTATTAACTAGCGGCCACAATGAGCAGTTCTTC.

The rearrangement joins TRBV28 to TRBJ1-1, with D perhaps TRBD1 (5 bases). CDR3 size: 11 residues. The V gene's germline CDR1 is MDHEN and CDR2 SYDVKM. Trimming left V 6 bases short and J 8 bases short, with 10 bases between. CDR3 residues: CASRGGSEAFF. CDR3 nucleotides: TGTGCCAGCAGGGGGGGGAGCGAAGCTTTCTTT.

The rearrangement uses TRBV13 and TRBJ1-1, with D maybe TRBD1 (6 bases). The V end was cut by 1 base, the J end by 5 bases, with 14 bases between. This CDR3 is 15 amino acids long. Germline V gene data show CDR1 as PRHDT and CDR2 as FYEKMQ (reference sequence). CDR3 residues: CASSLDGGAGTEAFF. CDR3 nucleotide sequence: TGTGCCAGCAGCTTAGATGGGGGCGCAGGGACTGAAGCTTTCTTT. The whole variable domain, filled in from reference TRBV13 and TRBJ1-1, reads AAGVIQSPRHLIKEKRETATLKCYPIPRHDTVYWYQQGPGQDPQFLISFYEKMQSDKGSIPDRFSAQQFSDYHSELNMSSLELGDSALYFCASSLDGGAGTEAFFGQGTRLTVV.

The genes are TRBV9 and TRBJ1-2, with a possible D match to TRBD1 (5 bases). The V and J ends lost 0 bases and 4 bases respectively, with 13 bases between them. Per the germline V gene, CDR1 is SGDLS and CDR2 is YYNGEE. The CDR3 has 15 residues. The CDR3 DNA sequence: TGTGCCAGCAGCGTAGAGTCTGGGGCCGCCTATGGCTACACCTTC. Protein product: CASSVESGAAYGYTF.

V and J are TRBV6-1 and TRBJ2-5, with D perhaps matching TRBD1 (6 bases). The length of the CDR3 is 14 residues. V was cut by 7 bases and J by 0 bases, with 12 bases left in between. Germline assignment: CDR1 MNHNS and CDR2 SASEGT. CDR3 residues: CASTRDTYQETQYF. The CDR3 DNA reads TGTGCCAGCACCCGGGACACCTACCAAGAGACCCAGTACTTC.

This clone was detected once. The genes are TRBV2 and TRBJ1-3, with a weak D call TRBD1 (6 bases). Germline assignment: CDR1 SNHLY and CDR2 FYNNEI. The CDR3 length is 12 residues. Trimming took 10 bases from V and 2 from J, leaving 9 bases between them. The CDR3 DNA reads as TGTGCCATCCGGACAGCTGGAAACACCATATATTTT. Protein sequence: CAIRTAGNTIYF.

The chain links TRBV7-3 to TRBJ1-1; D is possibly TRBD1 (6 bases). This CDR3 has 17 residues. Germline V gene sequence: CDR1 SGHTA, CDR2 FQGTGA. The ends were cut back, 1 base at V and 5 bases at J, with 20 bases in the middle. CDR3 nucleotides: TGTGCCAGCAGCTTAATGGCGTCATCAACGAGGGGGACTGAAGCTTTCTTT. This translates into CASSLMASSTRGTEAFF.

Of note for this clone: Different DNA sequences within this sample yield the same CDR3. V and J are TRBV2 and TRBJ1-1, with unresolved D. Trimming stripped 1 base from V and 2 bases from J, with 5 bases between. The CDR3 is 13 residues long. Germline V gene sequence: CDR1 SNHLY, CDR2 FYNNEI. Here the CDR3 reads CASSEGLNTEAFF. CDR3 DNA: TGTGCCAGCAGTGAAGGCCTAAACACTGAAGCTTTCTTT.

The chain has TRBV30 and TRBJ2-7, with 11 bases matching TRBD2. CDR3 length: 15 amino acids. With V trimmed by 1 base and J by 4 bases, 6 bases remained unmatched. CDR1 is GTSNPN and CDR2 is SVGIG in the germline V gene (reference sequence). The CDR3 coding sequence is TGTGCCTGGAGTGCCTTAGCGGGAGGGTTATACGAGCAGTACTTC. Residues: CAWSALAGGLYEQYF.

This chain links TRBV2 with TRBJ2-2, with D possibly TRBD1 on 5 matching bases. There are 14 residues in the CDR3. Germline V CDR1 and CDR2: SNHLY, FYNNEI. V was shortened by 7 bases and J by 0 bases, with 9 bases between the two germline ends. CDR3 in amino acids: CASIQESNTGELFF. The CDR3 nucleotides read TGTGCCAGCATACAGGAATCGAACACCGGGGAGCTGTTTTTT.

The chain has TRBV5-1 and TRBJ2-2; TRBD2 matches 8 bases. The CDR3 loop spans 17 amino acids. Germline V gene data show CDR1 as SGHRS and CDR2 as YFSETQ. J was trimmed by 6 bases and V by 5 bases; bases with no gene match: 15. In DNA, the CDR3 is TGCGCCAGCAGTTCTCGATCAGCGGGAGAAGTACCCGGGGAGCTGTTTTTT. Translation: CASSSRSAGEVPGELFF. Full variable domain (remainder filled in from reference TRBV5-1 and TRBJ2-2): KAGVTQTPRYLIKTRGQQVTLSCSPISGHRSVSWYQQTPGQGLQFLFEYFSETQRNKGNFPGRFSGRQFSNSRSEMNVSTLELGDSALYLCASSSRSAGEVPGELFFGEGSRLTVL.

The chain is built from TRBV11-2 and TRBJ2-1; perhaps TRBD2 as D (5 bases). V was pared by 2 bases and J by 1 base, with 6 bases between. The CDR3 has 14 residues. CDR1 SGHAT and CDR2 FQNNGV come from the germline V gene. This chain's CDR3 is CASSLRGSYNEQFF. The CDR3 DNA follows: TGTGCCAGCAGCTTACGGGGTTCCTACAATGAGCAGTTCTTC. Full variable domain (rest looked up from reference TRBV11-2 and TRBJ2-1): EAGVAQSPRYKIIEKRQSVAFWCNPISGHATLYWYQQILGQGPKLLIQFQNNGVVDDSQLPKDRFSAERLKGVDSTLKIQPAKLEDSAVYLCASSLRGSYNEQFFGPGTRLTVL.

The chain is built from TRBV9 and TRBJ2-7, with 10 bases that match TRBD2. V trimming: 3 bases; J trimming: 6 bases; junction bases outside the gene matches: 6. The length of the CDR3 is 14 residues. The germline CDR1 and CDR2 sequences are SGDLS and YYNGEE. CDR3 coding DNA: TGTGCCAGCAGCGCCCCGGGACTAGCGACCGAGCAGTACTTC. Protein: CASSAPGLATEQYF.

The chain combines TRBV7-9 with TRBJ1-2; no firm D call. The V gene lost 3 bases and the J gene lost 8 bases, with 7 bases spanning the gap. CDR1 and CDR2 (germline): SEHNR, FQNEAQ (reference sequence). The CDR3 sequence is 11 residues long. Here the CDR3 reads CASSLSGGYTF. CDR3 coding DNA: TGTGCCAGCAGCTTGTCCGGGGGCTACACCTTC.

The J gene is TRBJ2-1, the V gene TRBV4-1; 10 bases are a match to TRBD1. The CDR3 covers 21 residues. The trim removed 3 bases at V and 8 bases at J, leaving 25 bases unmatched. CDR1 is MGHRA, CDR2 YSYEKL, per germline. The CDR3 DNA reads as TGCGCCAGCAGCCACGGGACAGGGGTTTTTCTATTAGCGGGAAAGTGGGATGAGCAGTTCTTC. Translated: CASSHGTGVFLLAGKWDEQFF.

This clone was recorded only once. The CDR3 DNA reads TGTGCCAGCAGTTCTCCGGGACAGGGAAGAACCGGGGAGCTGTTTTTT. Translated, it gives CASSSPGQGRTGELFF. The chain recombines TRBV7-3 with TRBJ2-2; TRBD1 matches 9 bases. The CDR3 is made up of 16 amino acids. The V segment lost 6 bases and the J segment 5 bases; nucleotides outside the gene matches: 10. Germline V gene data show CDR1 as SGHTA and CDR2 as FQGTGA.

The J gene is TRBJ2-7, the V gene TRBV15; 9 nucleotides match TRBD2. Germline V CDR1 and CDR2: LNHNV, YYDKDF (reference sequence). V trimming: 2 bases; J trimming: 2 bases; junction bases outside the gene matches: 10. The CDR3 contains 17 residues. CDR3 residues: CATSRSQAGGVPYEQYF. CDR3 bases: TGTGCCACCAGCAGATCCCAAGCGGGAGGTGTACCCTACGAGCAGTACTTC.

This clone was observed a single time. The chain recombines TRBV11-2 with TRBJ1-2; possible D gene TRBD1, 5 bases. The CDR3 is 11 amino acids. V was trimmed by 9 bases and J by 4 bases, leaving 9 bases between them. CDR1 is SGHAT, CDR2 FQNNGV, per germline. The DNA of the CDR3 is TGTGCCAGTCAGGACACCTATGGCTACACCTTC. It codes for CASQDTYGYTF.